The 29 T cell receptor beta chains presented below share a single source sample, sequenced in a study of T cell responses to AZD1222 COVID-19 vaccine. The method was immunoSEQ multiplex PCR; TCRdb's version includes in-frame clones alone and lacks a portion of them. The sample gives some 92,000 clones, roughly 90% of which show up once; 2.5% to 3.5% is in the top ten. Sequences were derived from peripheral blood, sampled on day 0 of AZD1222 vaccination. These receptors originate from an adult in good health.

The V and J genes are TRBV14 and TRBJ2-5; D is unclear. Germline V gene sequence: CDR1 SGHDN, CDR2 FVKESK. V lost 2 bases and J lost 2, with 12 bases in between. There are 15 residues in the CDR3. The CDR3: CASSQRLPLQETQYF. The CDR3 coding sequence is TGTGCCAGCAGCCAACGCCTCCCATTACAAGAGACCCAGTACTTC.

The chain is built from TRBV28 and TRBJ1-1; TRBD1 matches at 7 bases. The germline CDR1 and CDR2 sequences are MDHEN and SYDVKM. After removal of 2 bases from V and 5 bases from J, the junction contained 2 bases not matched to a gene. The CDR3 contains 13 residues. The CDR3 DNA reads TGTGCCAGCAGTTTACAGGGGGTGACTGAAGCTTTCTTT. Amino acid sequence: CASSLQGVTEAFF. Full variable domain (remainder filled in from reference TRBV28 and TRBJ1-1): DVKVTQSSRYLVKRTGEKVFLECVQDMDHENMFWYRQDPGLGLRLIYFSYDVKMKEKGDIPEGYSVSREKKERFSLILESASTNQTSMYLCASSLQGVTEAFFGQGTRLTVV.

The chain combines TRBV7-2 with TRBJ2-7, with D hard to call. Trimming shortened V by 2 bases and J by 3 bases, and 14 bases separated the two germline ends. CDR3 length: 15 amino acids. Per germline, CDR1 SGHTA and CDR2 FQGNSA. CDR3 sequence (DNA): TGTGCCAGCAGCTTACCTTTCCACGGCCTCTACGAGCAGTACTTC. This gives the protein CASSLPFHGLYEQYF.

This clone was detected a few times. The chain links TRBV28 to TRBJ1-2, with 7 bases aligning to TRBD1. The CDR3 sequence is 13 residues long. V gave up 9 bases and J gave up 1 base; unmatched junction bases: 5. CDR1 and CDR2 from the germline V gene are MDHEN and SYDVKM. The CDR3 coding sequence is TGTGCCAGTAGACAGGGTGGTAACTATGGCTACACCTTC. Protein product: CASRQGGNYGYTF.

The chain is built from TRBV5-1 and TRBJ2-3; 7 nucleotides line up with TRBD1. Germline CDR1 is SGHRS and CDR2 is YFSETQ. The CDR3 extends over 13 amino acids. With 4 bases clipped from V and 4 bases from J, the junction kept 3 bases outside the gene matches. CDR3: CASSGQGADTQYF. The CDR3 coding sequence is TGCGCCAGCAGCGGGCAGGGGGCAGATACGCAGTATTTT.

This chain's CDR3 is CASSYVGSVSTGELFF. As DNA, the CDR3 is TGTGCCAGCAGTTACGTCGGGTCGGTATCCACCGGGGAGCTGTTTTTT. The chain recombines TRBV6-5 with TRBJ2-2; D gene uncertain. The CDR3 has 16 amino acids. Germline values: CDR1 MNHEY, CDR2 SVGAGI. The germline V and J ends were trimmed by 2 bases and 4 bases, with 14 bases remaining between them.

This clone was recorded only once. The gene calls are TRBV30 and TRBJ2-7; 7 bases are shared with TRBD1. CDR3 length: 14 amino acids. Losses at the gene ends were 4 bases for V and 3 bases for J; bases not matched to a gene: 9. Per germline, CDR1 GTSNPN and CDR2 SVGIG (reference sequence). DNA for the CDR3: TGTGCCTGGAAATACAAGGGGGCGAGCTACGAGCAGTACTTC. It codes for CAWKYKGASYEQYF.

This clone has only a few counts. CDR3 DNA sequence: TGTGCCACCCAAGCGGAGGGAGCAGATACGCAGTATTTT. Its protein is CATQAEGADTQYF. The chain uses TRBV15 and TRBJ2-3; the D gene is possibly TRBD2 (6 bases). V was pared by 8 bases and J by 4 bases, with 13 bases between. This CDR3 spans 13 amino acids. Germline-derived CDR1 and CDR2 are LNHNV and YYDKDF (reference sequence).

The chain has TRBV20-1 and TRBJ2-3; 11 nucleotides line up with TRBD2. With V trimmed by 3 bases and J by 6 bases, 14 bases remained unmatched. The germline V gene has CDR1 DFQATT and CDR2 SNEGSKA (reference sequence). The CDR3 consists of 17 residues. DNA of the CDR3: TGCAGTGCTAGTACACTGCATAGCGGGAGGGCCACCGATACGCAGTATTTT. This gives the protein CSASTLHSGRATDTQYF.

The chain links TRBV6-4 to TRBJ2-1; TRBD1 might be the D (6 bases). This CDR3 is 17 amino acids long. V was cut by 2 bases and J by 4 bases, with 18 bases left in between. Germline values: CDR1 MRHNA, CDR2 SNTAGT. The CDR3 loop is CASSDQTGFSPYNEQFF. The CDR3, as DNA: TGTGCCAGCAGTGACCAGACAGGATTCTCTCCTTACAATGAGCAGTTCTTC.

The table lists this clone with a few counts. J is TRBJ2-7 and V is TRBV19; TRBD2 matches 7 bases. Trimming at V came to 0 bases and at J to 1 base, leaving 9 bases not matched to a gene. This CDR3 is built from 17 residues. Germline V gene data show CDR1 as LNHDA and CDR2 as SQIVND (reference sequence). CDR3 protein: CASSIDGRAATSYEQYF. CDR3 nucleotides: TGTGCCAGTAGTATAGATGGGAGGGCCGCGACTTCCTACGAGCAGTACTTC.

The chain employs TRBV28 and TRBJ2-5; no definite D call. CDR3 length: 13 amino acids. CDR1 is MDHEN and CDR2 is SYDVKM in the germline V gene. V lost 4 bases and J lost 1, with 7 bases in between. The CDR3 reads CASSSALQETQYF. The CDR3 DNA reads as TGTGCCAGCAGTTCGGCACTCCAAGAGACCCAGTACTTC.

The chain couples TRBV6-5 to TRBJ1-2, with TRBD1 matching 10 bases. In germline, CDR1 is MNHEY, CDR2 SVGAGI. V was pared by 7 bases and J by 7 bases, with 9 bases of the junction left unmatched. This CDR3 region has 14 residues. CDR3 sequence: CASTLDRGLVGYTF. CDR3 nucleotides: TGTGCCAGCACTCTTGACAGGGGGCTCGTTGGCTACACCTTC.

DNA of the CDR3: TGTGCCAGCTTACAGGGGGGATATGTAACTGAAGCTTTCTTT. Encoded protein: CASLQGGYVTEAFF. This sequence joins TRBV7-9 and TRBJ1-1; TRBD1 matches at 8 bases. Losses at the gene ends were 8 bases for V and 5 bases for J; bases not matched to a gene: 10. CDR1 and CDR2 from the germline V gene are SEHNR and FQNEAQ (reference sequence). CDR3 size: 14 residues.

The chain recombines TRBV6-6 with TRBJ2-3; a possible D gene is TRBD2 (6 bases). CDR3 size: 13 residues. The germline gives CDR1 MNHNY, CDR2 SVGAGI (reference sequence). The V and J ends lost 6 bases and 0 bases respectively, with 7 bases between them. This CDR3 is CASRSGSTDTQYF. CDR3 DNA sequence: TGTGCCAGCAGGAGCGGGAGCACAGATACGCAGTATTTT.

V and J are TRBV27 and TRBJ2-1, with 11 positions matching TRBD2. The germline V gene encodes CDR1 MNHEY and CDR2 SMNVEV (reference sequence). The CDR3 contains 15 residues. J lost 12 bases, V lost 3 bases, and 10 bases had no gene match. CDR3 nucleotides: TGTGCCAGCAGTTTTGATCCTAGCGGGAGGATAGTGCAGTTCTTC. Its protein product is CASSFDPSGRIVQFF.

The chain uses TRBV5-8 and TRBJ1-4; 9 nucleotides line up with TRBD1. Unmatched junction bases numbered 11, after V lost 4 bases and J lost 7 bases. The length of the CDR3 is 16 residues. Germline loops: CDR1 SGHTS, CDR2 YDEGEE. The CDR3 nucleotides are TGTGCCAGCAGCCCGTCCCGGGACAGGGCGGTTGAAAAACTGTTTTTT. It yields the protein CASSPSRDRAVEKLFF.

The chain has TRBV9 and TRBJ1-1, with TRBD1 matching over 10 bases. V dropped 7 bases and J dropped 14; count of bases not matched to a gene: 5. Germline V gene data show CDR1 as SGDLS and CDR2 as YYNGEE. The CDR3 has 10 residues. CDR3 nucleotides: TGTGCCAGCGGGGACAGGGGTGGGTTCTTT. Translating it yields CASGDRGGFF.

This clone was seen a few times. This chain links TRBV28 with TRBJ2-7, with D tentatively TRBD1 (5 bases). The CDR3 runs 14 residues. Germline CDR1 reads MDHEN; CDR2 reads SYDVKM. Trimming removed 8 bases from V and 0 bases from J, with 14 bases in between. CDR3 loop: CASEKGRSSYEQYF. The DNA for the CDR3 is TGTGCCAGCGAAAAGGGGCGAAGCTCCTACGAGCAGTACTTC.

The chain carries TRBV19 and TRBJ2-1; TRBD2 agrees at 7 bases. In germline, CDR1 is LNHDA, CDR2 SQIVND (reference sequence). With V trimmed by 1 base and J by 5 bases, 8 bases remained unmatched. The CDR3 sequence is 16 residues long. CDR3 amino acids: CASSIAPGTTHNEQFF. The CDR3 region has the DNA TGTGCCAGTAGTATAGCCCCCGGGACTACCCACAATGAGCAGTTCTTC.

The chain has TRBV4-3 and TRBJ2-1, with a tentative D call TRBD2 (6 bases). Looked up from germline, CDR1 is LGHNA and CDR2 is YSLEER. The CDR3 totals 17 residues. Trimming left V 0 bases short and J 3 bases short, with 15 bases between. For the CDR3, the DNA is TGCGCCAGCAGCCAAGATACTGTGGGAGGATACTACAATGAGCAGTTCTTC. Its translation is CASSQDTVGGYYNEQFF.

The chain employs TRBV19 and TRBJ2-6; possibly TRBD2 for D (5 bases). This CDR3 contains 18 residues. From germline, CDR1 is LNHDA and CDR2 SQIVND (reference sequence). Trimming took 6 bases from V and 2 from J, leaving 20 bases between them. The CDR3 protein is CASRETRGKIPGANVLTF. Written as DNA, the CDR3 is TGTGCCAGTAGAGAGACTCGGGGAAAGATCCCTGGGGCCAACGTCCTGACTTTC.

The CDR3 coding sequence is TGTGCCAGCAGCGCTCTCCCGACAGGGGGCATCTATGGCTACACCTTC. Amino acids: CASSALPTGGIYGYTF. The rearrangement uses TRBV9 and TRBJ1-2; TRBD1 aligns across 10 bases. CDR3 length: 16 amino acids. Losses at the gene ends were 3 bases for V and 4 bases for J; bases not matched to a gene: 9. Germline V gene sequence: CDR1 SGDLS, CDR2 YYNGEE. The full variable domain, completed using reference TRBV9 and TRBJ1-2, is DSGVTQTPKHLITATGQRVTLRCSPRSGDLSVYWYQQSLDQGLQFLIQYYNGEERAKGNILERFSAQQFPDLHSELNLSSLELGDSALYFCASSALPTGGIYGYTFGSGTRLTVV.

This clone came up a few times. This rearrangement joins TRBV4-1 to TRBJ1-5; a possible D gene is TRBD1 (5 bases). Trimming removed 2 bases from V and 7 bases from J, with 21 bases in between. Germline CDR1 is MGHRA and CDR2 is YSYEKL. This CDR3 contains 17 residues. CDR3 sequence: CASSQQDLLPSGQPQHF. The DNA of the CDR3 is TGCGCCAGCAGCCAACAGGATCTTTTGCCCTCAGGGCAGCCCCAGCATTTT.

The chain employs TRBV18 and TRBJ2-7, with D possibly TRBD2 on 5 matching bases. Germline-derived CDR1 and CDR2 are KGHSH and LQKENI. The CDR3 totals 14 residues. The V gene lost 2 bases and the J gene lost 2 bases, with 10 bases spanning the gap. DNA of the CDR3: TGTGCCAGCTCACCAGGAGGCAAGACCTACGAGCAGTACTTC. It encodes CASSPGGKTYEQYF. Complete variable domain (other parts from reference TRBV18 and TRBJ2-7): NAGVMQNPRHLVRRRGQEARLRCSPMKGHSHVYWYRQLPEEGLKFMVYLQKENIIDESGMPKERFSAEFPKEGPSILRIQQVVRGDSAAYFCASSPGGKTYEQYFGPGTRLTVT.

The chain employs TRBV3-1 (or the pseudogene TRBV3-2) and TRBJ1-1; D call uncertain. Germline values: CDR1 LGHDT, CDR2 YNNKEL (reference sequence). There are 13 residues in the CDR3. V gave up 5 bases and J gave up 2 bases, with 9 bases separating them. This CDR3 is CASSLGSNTEAFF. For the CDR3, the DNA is TGTGCCAGCAGCTTGGGGAGTAACACTGAAGCTTTCTTT.

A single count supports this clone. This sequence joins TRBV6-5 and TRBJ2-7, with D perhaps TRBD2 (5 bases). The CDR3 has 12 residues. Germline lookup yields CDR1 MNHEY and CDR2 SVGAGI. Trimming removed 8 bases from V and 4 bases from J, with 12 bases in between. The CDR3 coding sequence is TGTGCCAGCGAAATGGGAGTTTACGAGCAGTACTTC. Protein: CASEMGVYEQYF.

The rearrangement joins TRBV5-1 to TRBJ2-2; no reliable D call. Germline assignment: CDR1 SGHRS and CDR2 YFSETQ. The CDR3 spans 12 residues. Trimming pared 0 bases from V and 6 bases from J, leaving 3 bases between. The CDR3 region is CASSLEAGELFF. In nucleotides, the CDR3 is TGCGCCAGCAGCTTGGAAGCCGGGGAGCTGTTTTTT.

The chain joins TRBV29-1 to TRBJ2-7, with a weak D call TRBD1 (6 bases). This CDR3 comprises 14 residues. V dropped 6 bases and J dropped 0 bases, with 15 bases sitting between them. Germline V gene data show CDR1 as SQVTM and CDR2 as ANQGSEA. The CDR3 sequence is CSVRKTGGSYEQYF. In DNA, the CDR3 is TGCAGCGTGCGTAAGACAGGAGGCTCCTACGAGCAGTACTTC.